There are a few counts of the clone carrying this T cell receptor (beta chain). Primers included in the PCR were 60 Vbeta and 13 Jbeta primers. The data were produced by immunoSEQ multiplex PCR, yet TCRdb's version contains in-frame clones alone and is incomplete. The profile shows over 150,000 clones, approximately 80% of them singletons. This sample is drawn from a study of cytomegalovirus exposure and HLA in healthy donors. Per germline, CDR1 KGHSH and CDR2 LQKENI. The CDR3 has 14 amino acids. Trimming took off 2 bases at V and 7 bases at J, with 15 bases between the two ends. Sequenced input: PBMCs. V gene TRBV18 combines with J gene TRBJ2-7, with a possible D match to TRBD1 (6 bases). This clonotype was obtained from a woman aged 40 to 50 in good health and CMV-seropositive. The DNA for the CDR3 is TGTGCCAGCTCACCAGGACAGCAAATGGGGGAGCAGTACTTC. Its translation is CASSPGQQMGEQYF.